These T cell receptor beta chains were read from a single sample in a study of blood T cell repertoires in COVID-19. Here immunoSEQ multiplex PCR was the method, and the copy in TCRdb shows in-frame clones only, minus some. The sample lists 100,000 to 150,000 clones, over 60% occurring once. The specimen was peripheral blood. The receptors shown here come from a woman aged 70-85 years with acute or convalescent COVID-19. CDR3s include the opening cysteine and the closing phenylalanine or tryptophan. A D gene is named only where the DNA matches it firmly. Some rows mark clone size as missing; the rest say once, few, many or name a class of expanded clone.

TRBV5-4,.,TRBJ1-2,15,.,TGTGCCAGCACCCGTACTGGGCTCAGGGGTGGGGGCTACACCTTC,CASTRTGLRGGGYTF
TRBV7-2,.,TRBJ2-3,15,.,TGTGCCAGCAGCTTAAAAGGAGCGGGCACAGATACGCAGTATTTT,CASSLKGAGTDTQYF
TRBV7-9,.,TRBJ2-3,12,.,TGTGCCAGCAGCTTAAACTTGGATACGCAGTATTTT,CASSLNLDTQYF
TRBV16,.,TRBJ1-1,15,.,TGTGCCAGCAGCCCCCCATTATGGGGGCGAACTGAAGCTTTCTTT,CASSPPLWGRTEAFF
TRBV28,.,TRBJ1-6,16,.,TGTGCCAGCAGTTTAGCAGGGGACTCCTATAATTCACCCCTCCACTTT,CASSLAGDSYNSPLHF
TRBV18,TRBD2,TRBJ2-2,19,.,TGTGCCAGCTCCCCGCGGGTCCTAAGCGGGGTAGCGAACACCGGGGAGCTGTTTTTT,CASSPRVLSGVANTGELFF
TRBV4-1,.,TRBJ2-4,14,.,TGCGCCAGCAGCCAAGTCCGAGGCAAAAACATTCAGTACTTC,CASSQVRGKNIQYF
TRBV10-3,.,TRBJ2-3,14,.,TGTGCCATCAGTGAGTCCGGAGGCACAGATACGCAGTATTTT,CAISESGGTDTQYF
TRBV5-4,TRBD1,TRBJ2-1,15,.,TGTGCCAGCAACGGACAGGGGAGGGTTGGCAATGAGCAGTTCTTC,CASNGQGRVGNEQFF
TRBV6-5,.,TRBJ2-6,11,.,TGTGCCAGCAGTCTACAGAGCGTCCTGACTTTC,CASSLQSVLTF
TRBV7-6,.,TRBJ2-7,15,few,TGTGCCAGCAGCTCACGGAACAGGGGAGGCTACGAGCAGTACTTC,CASSSRNRGGYEQYF
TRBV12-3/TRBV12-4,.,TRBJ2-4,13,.,TGTGCCAGCAAGCCGGTAGCCAAAAACATTCAGTACTTC,CASKPVAKNIQYF
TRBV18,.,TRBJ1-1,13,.,TGTGCCAGCCGGGACACCTGGAACACTGAAGCTTTCTTT,CASRDTWNTEAFF
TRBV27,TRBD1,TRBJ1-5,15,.,TGTGCCAGCAGTTCCCGGGACAGCTGGAATCAGCCCCAGCATTTT,CASSSRDSWNQPQHF
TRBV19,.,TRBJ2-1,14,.,TGTGCCAGTCGCGGGCTTAGCTCCTACAATGAGCAGTTCTTC,CASRGLSSYNEQFF
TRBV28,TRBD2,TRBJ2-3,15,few,TGTGCCAGCAGTTTCGGCGGGGGGTTAACAGATACGCAGTATTTT,CASSFGGGLTDTQYF
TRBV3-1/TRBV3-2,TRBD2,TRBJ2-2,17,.,TGTGCCAGCAGCCAAGTAATGGGACTAGGGAACACCGGGGAGCTGTTTTTT,CASSQVMGLGNTGELFF
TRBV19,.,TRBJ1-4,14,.,TGTGCCAGTAGTATCACTGGAGCGGGGGAAAAACTGTTTTTT,CASSITGAGEKLFF
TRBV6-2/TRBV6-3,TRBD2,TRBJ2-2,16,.,TGTGCCAGCAGCCCCGCTCACGGGAGGCACACCGGGGAGCTGTTTTTT,CASSPAHGRHTGELFF
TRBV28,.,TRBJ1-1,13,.,TGTGCCAGCAGTTTGAGGGCGCTTACTGAAGCTTTCTTT,CASSLRALTEAFF
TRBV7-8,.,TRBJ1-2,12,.,TGTGCCAGCAGCGGTCGGAACTATGGCTACACCTTC,CASSGRNYGYTF
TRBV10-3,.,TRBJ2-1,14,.,TGTGCCATCAGTGGAGGCGGTTCCTACAATGAGCAGTTCTTC,CAISGGGSYNEQFF
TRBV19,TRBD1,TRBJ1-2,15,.,TGTGCCAGTAAGGGGACAGGGACTACTAACTATGGCTACACCTTC,CASKGTGTTNYGYTF
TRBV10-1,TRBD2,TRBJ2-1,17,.,TGCGCCAGCAGTGGTGGGACTAGCGGGCTATCCTACAATGAGCAGTTCTTC,CASSGGTSGLSYNEQFF
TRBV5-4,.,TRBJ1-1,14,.,TGTGCCAGCAGCTATGGACAGACGAACACTGAAGCTTTCTTT,CASSYGQTNTEAFF
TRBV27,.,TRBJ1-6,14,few,TGTGCCAGCAGTCTCTCACGAGGGAATTCACCCCTCCACTTT,CASSLSRGNSPLHF
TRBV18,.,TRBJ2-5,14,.,TGTGCCAGCTCATCTCAACAGGGTCAAGAGACCCAGTACTTC,CASSSQQGQETQYF
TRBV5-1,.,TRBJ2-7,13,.,TGCGCCAGCAGCGGGGAACAGGGCTACGAGCAGTACTTC,CASSGEQGYEQYF
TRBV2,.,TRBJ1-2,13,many,TGTGCCAGCAGTGAAAGGAGGCTATATGGCTACACCTTC,CASSERRLYGYTF
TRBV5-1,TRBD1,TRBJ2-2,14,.,TGCGCCAGCAGCTACCAGGGGGACACCGGGGAGCTGTTTTTT,CASSYQGDTGELFF
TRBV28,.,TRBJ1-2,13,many,TGTGCCAGCAGCATCGGTCAGGGGCACGGCTACACCTTC,CASSIGQGHGYTF